This record covers a single TCR beta chain. This record comes from a study of T cell changes during pregnancy in multiple sclerosis. Some clones are missing from TCRdb's copy, which holds only in-frame ones; the method was immunoSEQ multiplex PCR. Among tens of thousands of clones listed, nearly 95% were seen once. The CDR3 spans 14 residues. The V gene's germline CDR1 is LGHNA and CDR2 YNFKEQ. Trimming cost V 4 bases and J 4 bases; bases outside gene matches: 6. V usage is TRBV4-2 and J usage is TRBJ1-2; TRBD1 matches at 7 bases. The receptor was derived from a female donor with multiple sclerosis, enrolled in a pregnancy study. Sequenced material: CD4+ T cells from peripheral blood mononuclear cells, taken after pregnancy. This CDR3 is CASSLGQASYGYTF. CDR3 nucleotides: TGTGCCAGCAGCCTCGGACAGGCTTCCTATGGCTACACCTTC.